This TCR beta chain derives from a study of blood T cell repertoires in COVID-19. About the study: Specimens from acute and convalescent COVID-19 originated in the United States, Italy and Spain. From T cells, B-cell-depleted T cells, or PBMCs came the material, which was cDNA or gDNA.

The CDR3 consists of 14 residues. Germline CDR1 reads SGHVS; CDR2 reads FQNEAQ. Unmatched junction bases numbered 5, after V lost 3 bases and J lost 5 bases. As processed by the authors: Scientists estimated how many nucleated cells there were by amplifying reference gene primers. TCRdb's copy holds only in-frame clones and misses some; the assay was immunoSEQ multiplex PCR. That table is the source of V, J and clone size, and D and trimming were worked out from the DNA. Counted here are approximately 94,000 clones, 80% occurring once; the ten biggest clones make up around a third. V usage is TRBV7-8 and J usage is TRBJ1-1; 8 positions match TRBD1. Sequenced material: peripheral blood. The receptor comes from a man between 65 and 79 years old with active or convalescent COVID-19. The CDR3 here is CASSFDRGWTEAFF. The CDR3 region has the DNA TGTGCCAGCAGCTTCGACAGGGGTTGGACTGAAGCTTTCTTT.